Listed below are T cell receptor beta chains from one sample, sequenced in a study of blood T cells in healthy people across ages. TCRdb reanalysed the 5' RACE reads using MiXCR and keeps one entry per CDR3 protein. The sample includes 650,000 to 700,000 distinct CDR3 sequences, 52% of them seen just once. Sequencing was performed on blood. The receptors were gathered from a woman of 80 years or more in good health. Both conserved end residues are trimmed from each CDR3. Fields, in order: J gene, CDR3 length, V gene, CDR3 protein.

>TRBJ2-3|15|TRBV5-1
ASSIPPSGGPTDTQY
>TRBJ2-1|13|TRBV27
ASTLGGEGRTEQF
>TRBJ2-5|14|TRBV24-1
ATSDWTSGVGETQY
>TRBJ2-1|11|TRBV10-3
AITARDDNEQF
>TRBJ2-3|10|TRBV6-5
ASSSTLDTQY
>TRBJ2-6|14|TRBV5-1
ASSLTGTSGANVLT
>TRBJ2-1|18|TRBV7-9
ASSLALGSSGGRSYNEQF
>TRBJ2-2|12|TRBV11-2
ASSLHPDTGELF
>TRBJ2-7|12|TRBV6-6
ASSYSRWGSTQY
>TRBJ2-5|12|TRBV12-3/TRBV12-4
ASNRGQAQETQY
>TRBJ2-7|12|TRBV13
ASSPGQIPYEQY
>TRBJ2-2|12|TRBV6-2/TRBV6-3
ASSRGGNTGELF
>TRBJ2-5|13|TRBV12-3/TRBV12-4
ASSLGEGRTETQY
>TRBJ2-1|12|TRBV4-3
ASIGRESGGEQF
>TRBJ1-2|13|TRBV28
ASSPPWGRKYGYT
>TRBJ2-1|14|TRBV5-1
ASSNPAGRSYNEQF
>TRBJ2-5|12|TRBV5-1
ASSTGEGQETQY
>TRBJ2-5|17|TRBV6-5
ASSYGWAGSFKSLETQY
>TRBJ1-2|13|TRBV4-2
ASSPWTTGGDGYT
>TRBJ1-5|12|TRBV3-1
ASSQGNAFRPQH
>TRBJ2-6|14|TRBV7-2
ASSLDGTSGANVLT
>TRBJ2-5|11|TRBV5-1
ASSVKGIETQY
>TRBJ1-1|12|TRBV7-2
ASSSSRVDTEAF
>TRBJ2-1|9|TRBV10-3
AISEGVEQF
>TRBJ2-1|16|TRBV10-3
AISPGQLSGGRYNEQF
>TRBJ2-1|10|TRBV20-1
GARRGIYEQF
>TRBJ2-3|15|TRBV6-5
ASSYSVAGGPTDTQY
>-|12|TRBV30
AWMSISSYNEQY
>TRBJ2-3|13|TRBV12-3/TRBV12-4
ASSFNTGGADTQY
>TRBJ2-1|13|TRBV12-3/TRBV12-4
ASSPAGGPGDEQF
>TRBJ2-1|10|TRBV29-1
SVAGAAGEQF
>TRBJ2-2|12|TRBV5-1
ASSREGATGELF
>TRBJ1-1|12|TRBV12-3/TRBV12-4
ASNPHARGAEAF
>TRBJ1-2|12|TRBV3-1
ASSPVVGRHGYT
>TRBJ2-3|15|TRBV5-1
ASSSRGDYTSTDTQY
>TRBJ2-1|12|TRBV2
ASRGTSGTHEQF
>TRBJ2-3|14|TRBV12-3/TRBV12-4
ASTRRQGSSTDTQY
>TRBJ2-1|9|TRBV29-1
SVEQFNEQF
>TRBJ2-7|12|TRBV20-1
SARDLNWTYEQY
>TRBJ2-1|14|TRBV7-7
ASSLGVSGVVDEQF
>TRBJ1-4|13|TRBV3-1
ASSQDPLSNEKLF
>TRBJ1-2|16|TRBV5-1
ASSLGGSFDRLNYGYT
>TRBJ2-2|10|TRBV11-2
ASSFVTGELF
>TRBJ2-5|14|TRBV29-1
SVAGGTSGAFETQY
>TRBJ1-4|13|TRBV12-3/TRBV12-4
ASTYQGAEYEKLF
>TRBJ2-5|12|TRBV7-9
ASSLEAHYNEQY
>TRBJ1-2|10|TRBV12-3/TRBV12-4
ASSNTNYGYT
>TRBJ1-2|14|TRBV7-2
ASSLYQGGGYYGYT
>TRBJ2-2|13|TRBV12-3/TRBV12-4
ASSGEGGSTGELF
>TRBJ1-2|15|TRBV28
ASSRGTGGFGSYGYT
>TRBJ1-6|11|TRBV7-2
ASSLGRDSPLH
>TRBJ2-5|16|TRBV7-2
ASSLDGRGLLYQETQY
>TRBJ2-1|11|TRBV9
ASAKGAYNEQF
>TRBJ2-3|12|TRBV18
AGSPRGGVDTQY
>TRBJ2-1|13|TRBV6-8
ASSYCGIAVNEQF